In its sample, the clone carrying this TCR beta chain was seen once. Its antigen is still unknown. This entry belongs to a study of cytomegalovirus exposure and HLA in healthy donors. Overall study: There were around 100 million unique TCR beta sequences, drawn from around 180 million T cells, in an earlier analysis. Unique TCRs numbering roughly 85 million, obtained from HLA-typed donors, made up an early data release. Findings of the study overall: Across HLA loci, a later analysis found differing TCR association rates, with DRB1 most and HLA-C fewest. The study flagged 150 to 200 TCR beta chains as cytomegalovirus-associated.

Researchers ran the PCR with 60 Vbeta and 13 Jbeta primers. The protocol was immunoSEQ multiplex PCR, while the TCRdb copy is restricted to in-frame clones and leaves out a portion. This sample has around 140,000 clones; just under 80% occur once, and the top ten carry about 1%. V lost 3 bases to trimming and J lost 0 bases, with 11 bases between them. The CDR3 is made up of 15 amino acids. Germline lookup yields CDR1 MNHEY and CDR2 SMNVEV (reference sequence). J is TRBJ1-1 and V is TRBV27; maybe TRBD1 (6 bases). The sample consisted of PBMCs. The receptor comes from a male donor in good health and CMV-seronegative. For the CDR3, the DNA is TGTGCCAGCAGTTTGACAGGACAATTGAACACTGAAGCTTTCTTT. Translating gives CASSLTGQLNTEAFF.